These 9 T cell receptor beta chains were sequenced from one sample in a study of blood T cell repertoires in COVID-19. TCRdb keeps only in-frame clones here, not all; method: immunoSEQ multiplex PCR. The table includes 150,000 to 200,000 clones, about 91% detected once. The sample comprised PBMCs or T cells enriched from blood (not recorded which). The origin of the receptors is a woman under 30 who had recovered from COVID-19.

The chain joins TRBV6-2 or TRBV6-3 to TRBJ2-6, with 7 positions matching TRBD2. From germline, CDR1 is MNHEY and CDR2 SVGEGT. There are 15 residues in the CDR3. V shed 6 bases, J shed 2 bases, and the junction held 4 bases outside the gene matches. DNA of the CDR3: TGTGCCAGCAGCCGAGGGAGGGCTGGGGCCAACGTCCTGACTTTC. Protein: CASSRGRAGANVLTF.

The gene calls are TRBV5-8 and TRBJ2-3; 11 nucleotides agree with TRBD2. The V gene's germline CDR1 is SGHTS and CDR2 YDEGEE. With V trimmed by 3 bases and J by 5 bases, 14 bases remained unmatched. CDR3 length: 18 amino acids. CDR3 loop: CASSSGTSGDLGGDTQYF. CDR3 sequence (DNA): TGTGCCAGCAGCTCCGGGACTAGCGGCGATCTAGGAGGAGATACGCAGTATTTT.

The rearrangement uses TRBV6-1 and TRBJ2-1; D perhaps matches TRBD2 (5 bases). Trimming pared 3 bases from V and 7 bases from J, leaving 16 bases between. This CDR3 has 15 amino acids. Germline CDR1 reads MNHNS; CDR2 reads SASEGT. CDR3 in amino acids: CASSDGSGRGNEQFF. Here the CDR3 DNA reads TGTGCCAGCAGTGATGGGAGCGGCCGGGGAAATGAGCAGTTCTTC.

V usage is TRBV10-3 and J usage is TRBJ2-3; the D gene is possibly TRBD2 (6 bases). Per the germline V gene, CDR1 is ENHRY and CDR2 is SYGVKD. The V end was cut by 3 bases, the J end by 4 bases, with 11 bases between. The CDR3 is 14 amino acids. The DNA of the CDR3 is TGTGCCATCAGTGAAGGAGGGGTGGCAGATACGCAGTATTTT. It encodes CAISEGGVADTQYF.

The chain employs TRBV7-9 and TRBJ2-1, with D maybe TRBD2 (5 bases). The germline V gene encodes CDR1 SEHNR and CDR2 FQNEAQ (reference sequence). The CDR3 has 13 amino acids. Trimming took off 5 bases at V and 8 bases at J, with 13 bases between the two ends. The CDR3 DNA reads as TGTGCCAGCAGCAACGTGAGGGCCGATGAGCAGTTCTTC. It is translated as CASSNVRADEQFF.

The rearrangement links TRBV7-2 to TRBJ2-3, with TRBD2 matching over 12 bases. The germline gives CDR1 SGHTA, CDR2 FQGNSA. CDR3 length equals 14 residues. V lost 4 bases to trimming and J lost 13 bases; unmatched junction nucleotides: 9. CDR3 sequence (DNA): TGTGCCAGCAGCTCGTTCCCTAGCGGGAGGGAGGAGTATTTT. This gives the protein CASSSFPSGREEYF.

V and J are TRBV11-2 and TRBJ2-5, with D possibly being TRBD1 (6 bases). This CDR3 has 14 amino acids. Germline lookup yields CDR1 SGHAT and CDR2 FQNNGV. V gave up 3 bases and J gave up 5 bases, with 13 bases separating them. The CDR3 is CASSFGGPQETQYF. The DNA for the CDR3 is TGTGCCAGCAGCTTTGGGGGCCCCCAGGAGACCCAGTACTTC.

The chain joins TRBV4-1 to TRBJ2-7, with TRBD2 matching 9 bases. The CDR3 runs 18 residues. CDR1 is MGHRA and CDR2 is YSYEKL in the germline V gene. Trimming cost V 1 base and J 0 bases; bases outside gene matches: 10. As DNA, the CDR3 is TGCGCCAGCAGCCAAGTAGCTAGCGGGGCGTACTCCTCCTACGAGCAGTACTTC. It translates to CASSQVASGAYSSYEQYF.

The chain uses TRBV7-2 and TRBJ2-2; D is possibly TRBD1 (6 bases). Germline V CDR1 and CDR2: SGHTA, FQGNSA. The CDR3 extends over 15 amino acids. Trimming took off 1 base at V and 6 bases at J, with 12 bases between the two ends. The CDR3 nucleotides are TGTGCCAGCAGCTTAGTGGCAGGGGCGGCCGGGGAGCTGTTTTTT. Encoded protein: CASSLVAGAAGELFF.